The present TCR beta chain was sequenced within a study of blood T cells in healthy people across ages. Overall study context: Capturing about one barcoded beta molecule per two T cells was achieved by template switching. Study-wide results and limits: In the absence of known donor CMV status, changes in expanded clonotypes were possibly confounded.

There are 14 residues in the CDR3. Germline loops: CDR1 SGHTA, CDR2 FQGNSA. In regard to this clonotype: Antigen: not known. The junction and the germline gene differ at one end; a read error may be behind it.

Combining a sample-barcoded 5' primer with a J-beta primer mix, a second PCR ran for roughly 6 to 11 cycles. Every individual sample yielded 2.5 million or more paired-end reads (each containing CDR3). TCRdb re-called the 5' RACE reads through MiXCR, storing one row per CDR3 protein. Of 950,000 to 1,200,000 distinct CDR3 sequences listed, more than 30% are singletons. Per-sample PBMC isolation yielded at least 6 million cells. The rearrangement uses TRBV7-2 and TRBJ1-2; D gene unclear. Sequenced: blood. This receptor was obtained from a man between 18 and 29 years old in good health. CDR3 DNA: TGTGCCAGCAGCCCCGCGAATAGGGTATATGGCTGCACCTTC. Translating it yields CASSPANRVYGCTF.